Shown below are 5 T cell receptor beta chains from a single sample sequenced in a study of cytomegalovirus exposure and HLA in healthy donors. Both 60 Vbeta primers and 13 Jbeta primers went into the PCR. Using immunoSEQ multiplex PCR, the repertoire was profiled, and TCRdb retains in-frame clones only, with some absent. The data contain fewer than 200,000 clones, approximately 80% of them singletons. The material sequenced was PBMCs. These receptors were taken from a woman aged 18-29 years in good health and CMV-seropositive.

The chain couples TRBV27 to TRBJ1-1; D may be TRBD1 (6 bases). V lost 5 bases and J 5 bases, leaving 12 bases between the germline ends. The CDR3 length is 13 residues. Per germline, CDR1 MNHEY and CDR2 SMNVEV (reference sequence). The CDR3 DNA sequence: TGTGCCAGCAGTGATAGGGGGGGAACTGAAGCTTTCTTT. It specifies CASSDRGGTEAFF.

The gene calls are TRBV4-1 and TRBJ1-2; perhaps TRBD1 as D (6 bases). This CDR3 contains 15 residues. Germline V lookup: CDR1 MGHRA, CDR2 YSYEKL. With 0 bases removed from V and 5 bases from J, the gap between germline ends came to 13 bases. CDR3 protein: CASSQDTGLGYGYTF. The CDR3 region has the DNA TGCGCCAGCAGCCAAGACACAGGGTTGGGGTATGGCTACACCTTC.

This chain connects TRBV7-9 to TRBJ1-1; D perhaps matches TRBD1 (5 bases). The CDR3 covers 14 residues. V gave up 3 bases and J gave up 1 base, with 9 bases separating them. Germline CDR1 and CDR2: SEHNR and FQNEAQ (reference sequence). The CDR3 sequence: CASSFSRANTEAFF. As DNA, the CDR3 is TGTGCCAGCAGCTTTTCCAGGGCGAACACTGAAGCTTTCTTT.

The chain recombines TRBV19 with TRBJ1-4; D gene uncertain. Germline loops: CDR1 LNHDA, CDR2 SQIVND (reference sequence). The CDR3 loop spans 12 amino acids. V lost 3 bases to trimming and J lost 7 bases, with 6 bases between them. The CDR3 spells CASSMYTEKLFF. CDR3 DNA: TGTGCCAGTAGTATGTACACTGAAAAACTGTTTTTT.

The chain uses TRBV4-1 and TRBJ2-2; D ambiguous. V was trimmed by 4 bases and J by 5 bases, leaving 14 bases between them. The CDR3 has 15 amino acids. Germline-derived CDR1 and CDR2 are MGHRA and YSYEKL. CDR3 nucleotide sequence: TGCGCCAGCAGCCGTACAATCCTTACAACCGGGGAGCTGTTTTTT. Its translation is CASSRTILTTGELFF.